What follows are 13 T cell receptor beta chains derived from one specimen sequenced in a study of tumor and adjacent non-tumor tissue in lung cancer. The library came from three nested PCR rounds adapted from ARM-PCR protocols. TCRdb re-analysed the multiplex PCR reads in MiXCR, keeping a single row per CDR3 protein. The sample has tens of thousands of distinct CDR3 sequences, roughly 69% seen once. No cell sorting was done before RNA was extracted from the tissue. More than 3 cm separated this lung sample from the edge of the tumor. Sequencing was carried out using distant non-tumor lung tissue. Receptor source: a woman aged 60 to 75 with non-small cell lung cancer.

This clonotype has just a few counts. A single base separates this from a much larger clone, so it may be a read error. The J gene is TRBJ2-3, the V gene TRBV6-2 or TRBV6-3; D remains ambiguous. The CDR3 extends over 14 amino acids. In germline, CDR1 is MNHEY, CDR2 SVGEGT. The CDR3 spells CVSSYVSSTDTQYF. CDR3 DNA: TGTGTCAGCAGTTACGTCTCTAGTACAGATACGCAGTATTTT.

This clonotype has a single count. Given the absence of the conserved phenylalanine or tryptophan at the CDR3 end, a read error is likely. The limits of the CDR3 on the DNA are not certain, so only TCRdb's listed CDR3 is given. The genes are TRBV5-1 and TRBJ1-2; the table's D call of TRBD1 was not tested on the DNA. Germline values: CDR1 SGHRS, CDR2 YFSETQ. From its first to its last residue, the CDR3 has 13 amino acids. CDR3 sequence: CASSLDREGGYTY.

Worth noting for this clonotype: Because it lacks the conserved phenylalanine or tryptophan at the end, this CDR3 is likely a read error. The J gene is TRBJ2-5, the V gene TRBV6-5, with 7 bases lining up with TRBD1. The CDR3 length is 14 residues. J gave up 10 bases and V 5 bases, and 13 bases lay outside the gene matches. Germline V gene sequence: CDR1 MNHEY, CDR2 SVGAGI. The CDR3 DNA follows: TGTGCCAGCAGTCGGACAGGAGGTCAAAAGATCCAGTACTTA. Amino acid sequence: CASSRTGGQKIQYL.

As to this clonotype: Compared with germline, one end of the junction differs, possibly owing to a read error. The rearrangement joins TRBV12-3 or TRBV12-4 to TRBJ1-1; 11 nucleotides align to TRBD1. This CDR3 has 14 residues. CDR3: CVNGTGGQNTEALF. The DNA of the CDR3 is TGTGTCAACGGGACAGGGGGGCAGAACACTGAAGCTTTATTT.

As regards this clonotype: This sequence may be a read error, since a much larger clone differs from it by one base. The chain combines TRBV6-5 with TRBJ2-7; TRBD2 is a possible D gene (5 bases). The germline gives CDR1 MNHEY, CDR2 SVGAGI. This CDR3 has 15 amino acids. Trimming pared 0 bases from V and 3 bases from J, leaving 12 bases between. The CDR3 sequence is CASSYSDGVYYEQYF. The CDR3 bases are TGTGCCAGCAGTTACTCTGACGGGGTTTACTACGAGCAGTACTTC.

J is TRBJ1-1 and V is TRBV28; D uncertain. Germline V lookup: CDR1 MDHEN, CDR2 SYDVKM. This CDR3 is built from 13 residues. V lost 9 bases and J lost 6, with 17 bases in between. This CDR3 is CARCFSARAEAFF. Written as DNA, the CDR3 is TGTGCCAGGTGTTTCTCTGCACGGGCTGAAGCTTTCTTT.

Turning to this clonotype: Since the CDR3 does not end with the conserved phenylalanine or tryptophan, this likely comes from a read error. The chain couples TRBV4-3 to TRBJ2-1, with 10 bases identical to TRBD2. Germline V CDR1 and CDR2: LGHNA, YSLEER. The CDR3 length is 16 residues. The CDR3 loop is CASSQRTGLAGDEQFL. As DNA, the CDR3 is TGCGCCAGTAGCCAAAGAACGGGTCTAGCGGGGGATGAGCAGTTCTTA.

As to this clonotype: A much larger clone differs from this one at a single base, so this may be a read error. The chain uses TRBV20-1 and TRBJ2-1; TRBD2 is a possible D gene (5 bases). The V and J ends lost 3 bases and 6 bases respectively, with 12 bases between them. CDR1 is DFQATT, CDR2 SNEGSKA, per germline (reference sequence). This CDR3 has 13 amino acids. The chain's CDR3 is CSASPRGLNEQFF. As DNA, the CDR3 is TGCAGTGCTAGTCCTAGAGGGCTCAATGAGCAGTTCTTC.

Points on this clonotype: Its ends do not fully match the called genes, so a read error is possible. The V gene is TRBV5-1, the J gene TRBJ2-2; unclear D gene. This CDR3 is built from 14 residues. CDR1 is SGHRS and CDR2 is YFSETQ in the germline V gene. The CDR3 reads CTSKGTGNTGELFF. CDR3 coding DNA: TGCACCAGCAAGGGCACGGGGAACACCGGGGAGCTGTTTTTT.

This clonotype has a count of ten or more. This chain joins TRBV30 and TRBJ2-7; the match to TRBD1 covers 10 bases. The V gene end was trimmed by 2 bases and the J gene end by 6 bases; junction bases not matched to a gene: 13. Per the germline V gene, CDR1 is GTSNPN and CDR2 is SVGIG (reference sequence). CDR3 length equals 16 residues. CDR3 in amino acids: CAWSPGQGLKRAEQYF. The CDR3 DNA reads TGTGCCTGGAGTCCGGGACAGGGGTTGAAGCGAGCCGAGCAGTACTTC.

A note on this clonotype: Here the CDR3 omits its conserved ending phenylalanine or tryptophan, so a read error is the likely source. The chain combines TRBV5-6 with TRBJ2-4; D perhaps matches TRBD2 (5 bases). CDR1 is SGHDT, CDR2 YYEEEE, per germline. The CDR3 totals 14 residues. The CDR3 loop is CANSQGLAKNIQYI. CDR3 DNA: TGTGCCAACAGCCAAGGACTTGCCAAAAACATTCAGTACATC.

The DNA for the CDR3 is TGTGCCAGCACTAGCGGTGGGGAAGACAATTCACCCCTCCACTTT. It encodes CASTSGGEDNSPLHF. The chain carries TRBV28 and TRBJ1-6; D is ambiguous. This CDR3 has 15 amino acids. V lost 7 bases to trimming and J lost 7 bases, with 17 bases between them. CDR1 is MDHEN and CDR2 is SYDVKM in the germline V gene.

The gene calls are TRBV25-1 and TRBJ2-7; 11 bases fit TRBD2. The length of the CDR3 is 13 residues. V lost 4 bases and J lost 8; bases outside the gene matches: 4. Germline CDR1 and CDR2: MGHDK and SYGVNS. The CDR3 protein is CASSVGTSGKQYF. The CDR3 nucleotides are TGTGCCAGCAGTGTGGGGACTAGCGGAAAGCAGTACTTC.